This T cell receptor (beta chain) was sequenced for a study of CD8+ T cells in alopecia areata. Sequencing templates came from extracted RNA that was reverse transcribed into cDNA. Here immunoSEQ multiplex PCR was the method, and the copy in TCRdb shows in-frame clones only, minus some. This sample carries about 8,700 clones, none of them present only once. Cutaneous lymph node cells were pooled, and they were sorted using CD4, CD8alpha, NKG2D, NKG2ACE and other markers. Of note for this clone: The gene symbols are mouse symbols. The sequenced fragment ends 4 residues before the CDR3 boundary, so the rest is inferred from the germline J gene.

The V gene's germline CDR1 is LGHDT and CDR2 YNNKQL (reference sequence). V dropped 5 bases and J dropped 2; count of bases not matched to a gene: 3. This CDR3 is built from 14 residues. This TCR was sampled from a C3H/HeJ mouse with alopecia areata. Mouse MHC haplotype: H2-k. Sequencing was performed on CD8+ T cells sorted from a lymph node. This chain connects TRBV4 to TRBJ2-1; TRBD1 matches at 7 bases. CDR3 bases read: TGTGCCAGCAGCGTAACAGGGGACTATGCT. Amino acids: CASSVTGDYA. The full CDR3 reads CASSVTGDYAEQFF.